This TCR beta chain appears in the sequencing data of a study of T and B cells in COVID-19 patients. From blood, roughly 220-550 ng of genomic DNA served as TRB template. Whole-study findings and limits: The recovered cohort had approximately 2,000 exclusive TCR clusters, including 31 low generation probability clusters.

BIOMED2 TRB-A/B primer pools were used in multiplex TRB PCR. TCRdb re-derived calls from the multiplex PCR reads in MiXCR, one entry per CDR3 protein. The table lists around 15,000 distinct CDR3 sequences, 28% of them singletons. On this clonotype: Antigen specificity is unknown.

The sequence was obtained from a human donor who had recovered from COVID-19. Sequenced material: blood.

CDR3 in DNA: TGTGCCAGCAGCTGGACTAGCGGGGCTTCCTACAATGAGCAGTTCTTC. Encoded protein: CASSWTSGASYNEQFF. The chain joins TRBV7-3 to TRBJ2-1, with 12 bases matching TRBD2. Trimming took 4 bases from V and 1 from J; bases not matched to a gene: 2. The germline gives CDR1 SGHTA, CDR2 FQGTGA. The CDR3 is 16 amino acids.